This T cell receptor beta chain was captured in a study of blood T cells in healthy people across ages. Trimming took off 0 bases at V and 0 bases at J, with 10 bases between the two ends. Germline CDR1 and CDR2: SEHNR and FQNEAQ (reference sequence). This CDR3 contains 16 residues. A J-beta primer mix and a sample-barcoded 5' primer were used in a second PCR of roughly 6 to 12 cycles. TCRdb called the 5' RACE reads again in MiXCR, with one record for every CDR3 protein. The data show approximately 670,000 distinct CDR3 sequences, roughly two fifths seen once. This sequence joins TRBV7-9 and TRBJ2-3; the D is unclear. This clonotype was obtained from a man aged 80 or over in good health. Sample: blood. Written as DNA, the CDR3 is TGTGCCAGCAGCTTAGCGGGCGCGACTAGCACAGATACGCAGTATTTT. This sequence encodes CASSLAGATSTDTQYF.